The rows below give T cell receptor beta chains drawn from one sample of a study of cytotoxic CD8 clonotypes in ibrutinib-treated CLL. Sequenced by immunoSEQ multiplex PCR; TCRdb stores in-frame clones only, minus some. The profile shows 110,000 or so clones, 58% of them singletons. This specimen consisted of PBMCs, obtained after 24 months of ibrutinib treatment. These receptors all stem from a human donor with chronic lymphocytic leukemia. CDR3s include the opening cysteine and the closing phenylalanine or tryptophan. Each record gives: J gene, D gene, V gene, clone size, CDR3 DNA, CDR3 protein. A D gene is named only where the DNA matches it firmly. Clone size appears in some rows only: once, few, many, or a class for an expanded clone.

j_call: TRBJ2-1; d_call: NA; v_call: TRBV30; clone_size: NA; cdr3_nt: TGTGCCTGGATGGGCAGGGCCATGTACAATGAGCAGTTCTTC; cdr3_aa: CAWMGRAMYNEQFF
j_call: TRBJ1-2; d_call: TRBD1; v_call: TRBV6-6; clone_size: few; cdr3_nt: TGTGCCAGCACTACAGGGGCCTATGGCTACACCTTC; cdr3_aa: CASTTGAYGYTF
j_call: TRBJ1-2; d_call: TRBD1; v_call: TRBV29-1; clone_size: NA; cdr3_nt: TGCGGGGTAGACAGGGCTAACTATGGCTACACCTTC; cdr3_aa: CGVDRANYGYTF
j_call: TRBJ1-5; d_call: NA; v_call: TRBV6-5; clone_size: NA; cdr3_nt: TGTGCCAGCAGTCCGGGAGCTCTTAGCAATCAGCCCCAGCATTTT; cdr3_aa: CASSPGALSNQPQHF
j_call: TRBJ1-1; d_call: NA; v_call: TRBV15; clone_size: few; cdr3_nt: TGTGCCACCAGCAGAGAACAGGGTCGAGCTGAAGCTTTCTTT; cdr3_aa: CATSREQGRAEAFF
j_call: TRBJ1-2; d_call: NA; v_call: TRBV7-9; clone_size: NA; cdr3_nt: TGTGTAAGCGGGCAGGTGGACTATGGCTACACCTTC; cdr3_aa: CVSGQVDYGYTF
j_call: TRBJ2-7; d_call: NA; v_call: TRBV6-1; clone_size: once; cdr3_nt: TGTGCCAGCAGTGAACAATCCTCGGGCGAGCAGTACTTC; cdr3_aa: CASSEQSSGEQYF
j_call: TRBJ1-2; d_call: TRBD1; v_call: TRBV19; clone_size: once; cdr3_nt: TGTGCCAGTAGTAGACGACAGGGGCTCTATGGCTACACCTTC; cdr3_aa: CASSRRQGLYGYTF
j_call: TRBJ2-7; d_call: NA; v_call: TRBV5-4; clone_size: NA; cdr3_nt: TGTGCCAGCAGCTTTGACAGGACGAGCTCCTACGAGCAGTACTTC; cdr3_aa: CASSFDRTSSYEQYF
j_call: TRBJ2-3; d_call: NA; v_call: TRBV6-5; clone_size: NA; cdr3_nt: TGTGCCAGCAGTCACCGAGATACGCAGTATTTT; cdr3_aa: CASSHRDTQYF
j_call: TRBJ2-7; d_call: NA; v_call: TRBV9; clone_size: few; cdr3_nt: TGTGCCAGCAGCGTGGACAGCTCCTACGAGCAGTACTTC; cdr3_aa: CASSVDSSYEQYF
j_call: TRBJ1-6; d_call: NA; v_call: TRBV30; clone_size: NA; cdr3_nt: TGTGCCTGGAGAGGTAGGACGGACTATAATTCACCCCTCCACTTT; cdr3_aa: CAWRGRTDYNSPLHF
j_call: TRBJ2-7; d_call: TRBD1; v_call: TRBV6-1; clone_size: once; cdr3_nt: TGTGCCAGCAAAGGGACAGGTGCTGGCGAGCAGTACTTC; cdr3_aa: CASKGTGAGEQYF
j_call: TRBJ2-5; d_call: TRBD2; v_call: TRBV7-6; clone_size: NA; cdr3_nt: TGTGCCAGCAGGGGACTAGCGGGGGGGACCCAGTACTTC; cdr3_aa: CASRGLAGGTQYF
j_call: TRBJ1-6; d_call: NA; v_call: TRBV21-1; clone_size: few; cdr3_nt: TGTGCCCGGACTTGGGGACAGGGTTTCGGGGTTTCACCCCTCCACTTT; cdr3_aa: CARTWGQGFGVSPLHF
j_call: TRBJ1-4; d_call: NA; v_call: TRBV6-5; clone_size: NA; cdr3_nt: TGTGCCAGCAGCCTGAGGGATGGTAATGAAAAACTGTTTTTT; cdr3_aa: CASSLRDGNEKLFF
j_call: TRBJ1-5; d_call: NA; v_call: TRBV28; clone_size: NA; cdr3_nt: TGTGCCAGCACAACCTCGGGGACTTTTCAGCCCCAGCATTTT; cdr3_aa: CASTTSGTFQPQHF
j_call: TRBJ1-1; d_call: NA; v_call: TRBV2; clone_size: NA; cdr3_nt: TGTGCCAGCAGTAAACAGCCGAACACTGAAGCTTTCTTT; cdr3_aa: CASSKQPNTEAFF
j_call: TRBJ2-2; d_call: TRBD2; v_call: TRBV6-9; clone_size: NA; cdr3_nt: TGTGCCAGCAGTCCTAGCGGGGGGGACGGGGAGCTGTTTTTT; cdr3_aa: CASSPSGGDGELFF
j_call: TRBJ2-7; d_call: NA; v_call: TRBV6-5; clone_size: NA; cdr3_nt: TGTGCCAGCAACCCCGGGACCACCTACGAGCAGTACTTC; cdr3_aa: CASNPGTTYEQYF
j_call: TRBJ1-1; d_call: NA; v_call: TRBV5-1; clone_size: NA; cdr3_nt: TGCGCCAGCAGATCCTCGACAGGGAACACTGAAGCTTTCTTT; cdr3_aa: CASRSSTGNTEAFF
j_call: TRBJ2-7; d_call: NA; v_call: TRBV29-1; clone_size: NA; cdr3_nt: TGCAGCGCCTCGGACAGCACCTACGAGCAGTACTTC; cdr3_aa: CSASDSTYEQYF
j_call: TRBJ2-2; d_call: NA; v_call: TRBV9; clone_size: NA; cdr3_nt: TGTGCCAGCAATTCGAACAGGGCCGCCGGGGAGCTGTTTTTT; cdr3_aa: CASNSNRAAGELFF
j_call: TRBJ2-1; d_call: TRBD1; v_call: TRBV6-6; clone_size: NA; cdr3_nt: TGTGCCAGCACCCTAGGACAGGTAGACAGTGAGCAGTTCTTC; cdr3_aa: CASTLGQVDSEQFF
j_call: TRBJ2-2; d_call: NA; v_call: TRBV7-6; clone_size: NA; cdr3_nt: TGTGCCAGCAGCTTAGCTATGGACACCGGGGAGCTGTTTTTT; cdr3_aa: CASSLAMDTGELFF
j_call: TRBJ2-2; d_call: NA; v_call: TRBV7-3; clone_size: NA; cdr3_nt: TGTGCCAGCAGCCAGCAGGGGACCGGGGAGCTGTTTTTT; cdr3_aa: CASSQQGTGELFF
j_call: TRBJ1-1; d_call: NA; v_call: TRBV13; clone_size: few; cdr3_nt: TGTGCCAGCAGCCCACGGAATAGGGAAGGCGACACTGAAGCTTTCTTT; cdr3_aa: CASSPRNREGDTEAFF
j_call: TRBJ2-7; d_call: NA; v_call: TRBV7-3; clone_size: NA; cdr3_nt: TGTGCCAGCAGCCCAGGTTTGGGAGGTTTGTACTTC; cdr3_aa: CASSPGLGGLYF
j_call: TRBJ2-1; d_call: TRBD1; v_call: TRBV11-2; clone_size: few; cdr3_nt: TGTGCCAGCAGCCAAAACTCGGGACAGGGCACGCAGTTCTTC; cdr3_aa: CASSQNSGQGTQFF
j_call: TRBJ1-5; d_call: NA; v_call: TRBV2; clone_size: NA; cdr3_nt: TGTGCCAGCAGGGTTTATAGCAATCAGCCCCAGCATTTT; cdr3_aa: CASRVYSNQPQHF
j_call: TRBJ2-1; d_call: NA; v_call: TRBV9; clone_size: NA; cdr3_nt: TGTGCCAGCAGCGTAGCCGCGGGACGGCTCTACAATGAGCAGTTCTTC; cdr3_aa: CASSVAAGRLYNEQFF
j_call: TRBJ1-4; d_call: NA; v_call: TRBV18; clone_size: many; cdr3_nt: TGTGCCAGCTCATCTCATGAAAAACTGTTTTTT; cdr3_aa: CASSSHEKLFF
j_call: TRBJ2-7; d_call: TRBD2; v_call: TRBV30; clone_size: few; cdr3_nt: TGTGCCTGGAGTAGGCGGGGGGCTGCCGAGCAGTACTTC; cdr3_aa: CAWSRRGAAEQYF
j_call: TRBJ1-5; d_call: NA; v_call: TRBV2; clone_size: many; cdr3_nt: TGTGCCAGCAGTGAAGATGGCAATCAGCCCCAGCATTTT; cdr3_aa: CASSEDGNQPQHF
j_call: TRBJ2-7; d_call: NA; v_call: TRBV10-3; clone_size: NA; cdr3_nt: TGTGCCATCAGTGAGCCCGGGGTAGTGTGGGAGCAGTACTTC; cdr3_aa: CAISEPGVVWEQYF
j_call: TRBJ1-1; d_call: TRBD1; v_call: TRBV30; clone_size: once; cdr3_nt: TGTGCCTGGAGTGTACCGGGACAGGCTACGTGGGCTTTCTTT; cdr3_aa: CAWSVPGQATWAFF
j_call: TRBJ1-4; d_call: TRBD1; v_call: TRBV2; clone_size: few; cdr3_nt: TGTGCCAGCAGTTACGATCTACAGGGGGCAAGATCAACTAATGAAAAACTGTTTTTT; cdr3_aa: CASSYDLQGARSTNEKLFF